This TCR beta chain was identified during a study of blood T cell repertoires in COVID-19. The V gene's germline CDR1 is SGDLS and CDR2 YYNGEE. CDR3 size: 19 residues. V shed 0 bases and J 6 bases; nucleotides not matched to a gene: 13. Enrollees, roughly 18 to 89 years old, lived in approximately 25 US areas. Recovery among Cohort 3 donors was established by two negative PCRs, clearance, or symptom resolution. Original handling: From reference gene primer amplification, estimates of nucleated cell counts were derived. Produced via immunoSEQ multiplex PCR; TCRdb's table is partial and in-frame only. The DNA gave D and trimming, while V, J and clone size come from that table. The sample lists about 210,000 clones, roughly four fifths seen once, with about 9.3% in the top ten.

Sequences were obtained from PBMCs or T cells enriched from blood (not recorded which). V is TRBV9 and J is TRBJ1-6, with 9 bases identical to TRBD1. This receptor was obtained from a man in his forties who had recovered from COVID-19. CDR3 nucleotides: TGTGCCAGCAGCGTAGGGGATTACAGGGGGCGCGGAATTAATTCACCCCTCCACTTT. Protein: CASSVGDYRGRGINSPLHF.